This is a list of T cell receptor beta chains from one sample in a study of shared clonotypes between healthy human individuals. Sequencing was performed with immunoSEQ multiplex PCR; in TCRdb, only in-frame clones are kept and a portion is missing. The table lists around 2.1 million clones, approximately 94% of them singletons. The source material was naive CD8+ T cells from PBMCs. All receptors derive from a man aged 18 to 30 in good health. Some clones in this sample may be carry-over from other donors' samples. The CDR3 runs from the conserved cysteine through the conserved F or W. A D gene is named only where the DNA matches it firmly. Expanded clones are given a class, and other clones once, few, many or no size at all.

V gene	clone size	D gene	J gene	CDR3 DNA	CDR3 protein
TRBV2	once	NA	TRBJ2-7	TGTGCCAGCAGTGAACCCCCGGGAGTATTAAACGAGCAGTACTTC	CASSEPPGVLNEQYF
TRBV2	NA	NA	TRBJ1-5	TGTGCCAGCAGGGGGGGGTATAGCAATCAGCCCCAGCATTTT	CASRGGYSNQPQHF
TRBV9	once	NA	TRBJ2-5	TGTGCCAGCAGCGGGTTTGATTTACAAGAGACCCAGTACTTC	CASSGFDLQETQYF
TRBV4-1	NA	NA	TRBJ2-3	TGCGCCAGCAGCCCCATTGAAAGTGCTGATACGCAGTATTTT	CASSPIESADTQYF
TRBV7-2	NA	NA	TRBJ1-5	TGTGCCAGCAGCTTAGTTAATCAGCCCCAGCATTTT	CASSLVNQPQHF
TRBV5-1	NA	NA	TRBJ2-3	TGCGCCAGCAGAACCACAGATACGCAGTATTTT	CASRTTDTQYF
TRBV5-6	NA	TRBD1	TRBJ2-7	TGTGCCAGCAGCCAATTACCCGGGACAGGGATGGGAGAGCAGTACTTC	CASSQLPGTGMGEQYF
TRBV27	NA	NA	TRBJ1-1	TGTGCCAGCTCCTATTTAGGAGGGGTTGAAGCTTTCTTT	CASSYLGGVEAFF
TRBV27	NA	NA	TRBJ1-1	TGTGCCAGCATAGGAAATACCGAAGCTTTCTTT	CASIGNTEAFF
TRBV9	NA	NA	TRBJ1-2	TGTGCCAGCAGCGCCCGTGAGTTTAACTATGGCTACACCTTC	CASSAREFNYGYTF